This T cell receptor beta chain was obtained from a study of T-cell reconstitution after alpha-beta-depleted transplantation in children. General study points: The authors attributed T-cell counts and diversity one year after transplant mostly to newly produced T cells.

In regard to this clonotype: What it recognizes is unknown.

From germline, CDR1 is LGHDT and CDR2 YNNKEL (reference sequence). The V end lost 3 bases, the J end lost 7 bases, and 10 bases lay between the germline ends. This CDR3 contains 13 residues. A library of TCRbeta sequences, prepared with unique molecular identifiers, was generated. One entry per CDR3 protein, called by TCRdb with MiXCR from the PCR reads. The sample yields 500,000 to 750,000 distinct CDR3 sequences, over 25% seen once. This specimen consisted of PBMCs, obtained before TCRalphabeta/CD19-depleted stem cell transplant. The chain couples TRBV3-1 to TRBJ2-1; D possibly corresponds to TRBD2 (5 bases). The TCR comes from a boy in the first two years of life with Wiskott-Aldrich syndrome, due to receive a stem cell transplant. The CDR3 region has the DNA TGTGCCAGCAGCCAGGCCTCGGGGAATGAGCAGTTCTTC. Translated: CASSQASGNEQFF.